This is a list of T cell receptor beta chains from one sample in a study of blood T cell repertoires in COVID-19. TCRdb's copy holds only in-frame clones and misses some; the assay was immunoSEQ multiplex PCR. The table shows roughly 200,000 clones, with about 90% occurring only once. Sequenced: peripheral blood. These receptors all stem from a man aged 18 to 30 with active or convalescent COVID-19. Both conserved end residues are part of each CDR3. A D gene is named only where the DNA matches it firmly. Rows may omit the clone size; those that give it use once, few, many or a size class.

abundance,j_gene,v_gene,d_gene,CDR3aa,CDR3nt
-,TRBJ2-5,TRBV9,-,CASSGTPLETQYF,TGTGCCAGCAGCGGGACTCCCCTAGAGACCCAGTACTTC
-,TRBJ1-3,TRBV30,-,CAWGGGDSGNTIYF,TGTGCCTGGGGCGGGGGGGACTCTGGAAACACCATATATTTT
-,TRBJ2-3,TRBV5-1,-,CASSPTSDTQYF,TGCGCCAGCAGCCCGACTTCAGATACGCAGTATTTT
-,TRBJ2-3,TRBV25-1,TRBD2,CASSARTSDNHGTQYF,TGTGCCAGCAGTGCCCGGACTAGCGATAACCATGGTACGCAGTATTTT
-,TRBJ2-7,TRBV7-2,-,CASSLLAVSYEQYF,TGTGCCAGCAGCTTGCTAGCTGTTTCCTACGAGCAGTACTTC
-,TRBJ2-2,TRBV24-1,-,CATSDFSGTGELFF,TGTGCCACCAGTGATTTTTCCGGGACCGGGGAGCTGTTTTTT
-,TRBJ2-5,TRBV19,TRBD2,CASSFSLTSGSETQYF,TGTGCCAGTAGTTTTTCCCTGACTAGCGGGAGTGAGACCCAGTACTTC
-,TRBJ1-1,TRBV18,-,CASSPAGTNTEAFF,TGTGCCAGCTCACCAGCGGGGACGAACACTGAAGCTTTCTTT
-,TRBJ1-2,TRBV4-1,TRBD1,CASSQAGTGGDYGYTF,TGCGCCAGCAGCCAAGCAGGAACAGGGGGCGACTATGGCTACACCTTC
once,TRBJ1-2,TRBV5-1,-,CASSSRTENYGYTF,TGCGCCAGCAGCTCCCGGACTGAGAACTATGGCTACACCTTC
-,TRBJ1-1,TRBV10-1,-,CASSESAGGFSEAFF,TGCGCCAGCAGTGAGTCTGCGGGTGGTTTCTCTGAAGCTTTCTTT
-,TRBJ1-5,TRBV28,TRBD1,CASSLMYRGIDQPQHF,TGTGCCAGCAGCTTAATGTACAGGGGTATAGATCAGCCCCAGCATTTT
-,TRBJ2-1,TRBV5-4,TRBD1,CASSPGGTGYDYEQFF,TGTGCCAGCAGCCCGGGCGGGACAGGGTACGACTATGAGCAGTTCTTC
once,TRBJ1-5,TRBV11-2,-,CASSVDRNNQPQHF,TGTGCCAGCAGCGTCGACAGGAACAATCAGCCCCAGCATTTT
-,TRBJ1-3,TRBV9,TRBD1,CASSAAAGTGIAGNTIYF,TGTGCCAGCAGCGCCGCCGCCGGGACAGGGATCGCTGGAAACACCATATATTTT
-,TRBJ1-3,TRBV5-6,TRBD1,CASSQPGTVTGNTIYF,TGTGCCAGCAGCCAACCCGGGACAGTGACTGGAAACACCATATATTTT
-,TRBJ2-3,TRBV10-3,TRBD2,CAISDPPAGEDTQYF,TGTGCCATCAGTGACCCCCCAGCGGGAGAAGATACGCAGTATTTT
once,TRBJ2-7,TRBV6-5,-,CASSYAAGRNHEQYF,TGTGCCAGCAGTTACGCGGCGGGACGTAACCACGAGCAGTACTTC
once,TRBJ2-1,TRBV3-1/TRBV3-2,TRBD2,CASSQRHRLAGFPYNEQFF,TGTGCCAGCAGCCAACGCCACAGACTAGCGGGGTTCCCTTACAATGAGCAGTTCTTC
many,TRBJ1-1,TRBV27,-,CASSLFGGTEAFF,TGTGCCAGCAGTTTATTTGGGGGGACTGAAGCTTTCTTT
-,TRBJ2-7,TRBV7-9,-,CASTGAKGPYEQYF,TGTGCCAGCACGGGGGCCAAAGGTCCCTACGAGCAGTACTTC
-,TRBJ2-1,TRBV7-3,TRBD2,CASSPGTSGINEQFF,TGTGCCAGCAGCCCAGGGACTAGCGGGATAAATGAGCAGTTCTTC
-,TRBJ2-1,TRBV29-1,TRBD2,CSVARLAGADEQFF,TGCAGCGTTGCGAGGCTAGCGGGAGCGGATGAGCAGTTCTTC
few,TRBJ1-1,TRBV30,TRBD1,CAWRPTGGVKSEAFF,TGTGCCTGGAGGCCGACAGGGGGCGTTAAGTCTGAAGCTTTCTTT
-,TRBJ2-2,TRBV5-3,TRBD2,CARSLGLGWNTGELFF,TGTGCCAGAAGCTTAGGACTAGGGTGGAACACCGGGGAGCTGTTTTTT
-,TRBJ2-1,TRBV7-2,TRBD2,CASREYSGRAQKFF,TGTGCCAGCAGGGAATATAGCGGGAGGGCCCAAAAGTTCTTC
once,TRBJ2-1,TRBV6-6,-,CASSYDRETYNEQFF,TGTGCCAGCAGTTACGACCGGGAGACATACAATGAGCAGTTCTTC
once,TRBJ2-7,TRBV2,-,CASRTGYEQYF,TGTGCCAGCAGGACAGGATACGAGCAGTACTTC
-,TRBJ2-1,TRBV5-1,TRBD2,CASSLGPGLAGGKGYNEQFF,TGCGCCAGCAGCTTGGGCCCGGGACTAGCGGGAGGTAAAGGGTACAATGAGCAGTTCTTC
-,TRBJ2-3,TRBV7-2,TRBD2,CASSLGLGLAGSDTQYF,TGTGCCAGCAGCTTAGGGCTGGGACTAGCGGGATCAGATACGCAGTATTTT
-,TRBJ2-5,TRBV6-6,-,CASSPTGQETQYF,TGTGCCAGCAGCCCTACAGGACAAGAGACCCAGTACTTC
-,TRBJ1-5,TRBV12-5,TRBD1,CASGTGGESPQHF,TGTGCTAGTGGGACAGGGGGGGAGTCGCCCCAGCATTTT
-,TRBJ1-2,TRBV6-5,TRBD1,CASTQGPAGYGYTF,TGTGCCAGCACACAGGGGCCGGCGGGGTATGGCTACACCTTC
-,TRBJ2-7,TRBV5-6,-,CASSSREKRYEQYF,TGTGCCAGCAGCTCGAGGGAAAAACGCTACGAGCAGTACTTC
-,TRBJ2-2,TRBV3-1/TRBV3-2,-,CASSHTRVTGELFF,TGTGCCAGCAGCCACACCAGGGTAACCGGGGAGCTGTTTTTT
-,TRBJ1-4,TRBV2,TRBD1,CASRAGQGTFGVNEKLFF,TGTGCCAGCAGAGCGGGACAGGGTACGTTTGGAGTTAATGAAAAACTGTTTTTT
few,TRBJ2-7,TRBV2,TRBD1,CASSDGTGGYEQYF,TGTGCCAGCAGTGATGGGACAGGGGGCTACGAGCAGTACTTC
-,TRBJ1-2,TRBV12-3/TRBV12-4,-,CASSLETYYGYTF,TGTGCCAGCAGTTTAGAGACATACTATGGCTACACCTTC
-,TRBJ2-3,TRBV6-1,TRBD2,CASSETSGGADTQYF,TGTGCCAGCAGTGAAACTAGCGGGGGGGCTGATACGCAGTATTTT
-,TRBJ1-5,TRBV19,-,CASSTGGGQPQHF,TGTGCCAGTAGTACCGGGGGGGGTCAGCCCCAGCATTTT
-,TRBJ1-2,TRBV30,-,CAWSPTGQNYGYTF,TGTGCCTGGAGTCCAACAGGGCAAAACTATGGCTACACCTTC
-,TRBJ1-1,TRBV5-1,-,CASSPGSDVAFF,TGCGCCAGCAGCCCGGGGTCAGACGTCGCTTTCTTT
once,TRBJ1-6,TRBV6-5,TRBD1,CASSPPGQYNSPLHF,TGTGCCAGCAGCCCACCGGGACAGTATAATTCACCCCTCCACTTT
few,TRBJ2-7,TRBV3-1/TRBV3-2,TRBD1,CASSHTWGTGVREQYF,TGTGCCAGCAGCCATACGTGGGGGACAGGGGTTAGGGAGCAGTACTTC